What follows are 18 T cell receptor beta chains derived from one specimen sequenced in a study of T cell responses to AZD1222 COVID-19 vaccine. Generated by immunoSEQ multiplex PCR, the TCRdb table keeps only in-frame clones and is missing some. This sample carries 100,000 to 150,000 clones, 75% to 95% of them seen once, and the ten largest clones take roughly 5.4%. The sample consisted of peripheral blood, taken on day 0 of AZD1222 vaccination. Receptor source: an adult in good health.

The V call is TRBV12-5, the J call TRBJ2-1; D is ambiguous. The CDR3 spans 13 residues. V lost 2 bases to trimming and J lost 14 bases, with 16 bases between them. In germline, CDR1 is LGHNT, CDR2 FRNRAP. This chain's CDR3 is CASGLFSSDSKFF. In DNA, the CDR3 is TGTGCTAGTGGTTTGTTTTCGTCCGATAGTAAGTTCTTC.

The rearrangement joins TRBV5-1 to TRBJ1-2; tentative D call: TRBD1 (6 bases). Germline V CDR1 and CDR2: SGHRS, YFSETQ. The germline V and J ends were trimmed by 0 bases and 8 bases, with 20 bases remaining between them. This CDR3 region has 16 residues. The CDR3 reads CASSLEGGQHRKGYTF. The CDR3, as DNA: TGCGCCAGCAGCTTGGAGGGTGGACAGCACCGCAAAGGCTACACCTTC. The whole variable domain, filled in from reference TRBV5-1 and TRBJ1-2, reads KAGVTQTPRYLIKTRGQQVTLSCSPISGHRSVSWYQQTPGQGLQFLFEYFSETQRNKGNFPGRFSGRQFSNSRSEMNVSTLELGDSALYLCASSLEGGQHRKGYTFGSGTRLTVV.

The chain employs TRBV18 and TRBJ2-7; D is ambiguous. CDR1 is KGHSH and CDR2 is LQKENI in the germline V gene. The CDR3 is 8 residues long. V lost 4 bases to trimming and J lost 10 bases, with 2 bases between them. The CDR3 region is CASSLQYF. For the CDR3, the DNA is TGTGCCAGCTCACTACAGTACTTC.

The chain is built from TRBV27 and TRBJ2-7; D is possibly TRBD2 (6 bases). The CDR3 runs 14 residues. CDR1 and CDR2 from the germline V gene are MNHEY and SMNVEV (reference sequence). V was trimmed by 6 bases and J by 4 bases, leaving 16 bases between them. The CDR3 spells CASRSEGAGYEQYF. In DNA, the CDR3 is TGTGCCAGCAGGTCGGAAGGGGCGGGATACGAGCAGTACTTC.

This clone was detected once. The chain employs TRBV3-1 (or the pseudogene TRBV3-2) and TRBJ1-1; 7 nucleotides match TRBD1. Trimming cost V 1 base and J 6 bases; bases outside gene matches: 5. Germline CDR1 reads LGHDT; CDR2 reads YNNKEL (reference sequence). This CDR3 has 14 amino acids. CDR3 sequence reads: CASSQGLQGSEAFF. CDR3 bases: TGTGCCAGCAGCCAAGGATTACAGGGGTCTGAAGCTTTCTTT.

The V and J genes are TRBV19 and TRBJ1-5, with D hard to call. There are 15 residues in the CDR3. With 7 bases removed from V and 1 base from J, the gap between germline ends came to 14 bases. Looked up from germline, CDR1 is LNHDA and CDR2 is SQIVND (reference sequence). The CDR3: CASTPGGGSNQPQHF. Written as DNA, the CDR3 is TGTGCCAGTACTCCTGGAGGAGGGAGCAATCAGCCCCAGCATTTT.

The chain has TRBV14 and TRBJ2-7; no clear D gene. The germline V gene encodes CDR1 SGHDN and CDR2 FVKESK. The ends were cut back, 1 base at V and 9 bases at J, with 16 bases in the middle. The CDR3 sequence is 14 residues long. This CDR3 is CASSQGKFTTRQYF. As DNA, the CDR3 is TGTGCCAGCAGCCAAGGAAAATTTACTACGAGGCAGTACTTC.

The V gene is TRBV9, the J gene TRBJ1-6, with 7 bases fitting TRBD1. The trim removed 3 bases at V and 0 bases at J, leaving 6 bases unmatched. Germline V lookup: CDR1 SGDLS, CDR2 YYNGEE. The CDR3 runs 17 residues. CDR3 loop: CASSGKQGTSYNSPLHF. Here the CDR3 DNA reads TGTGCCAGCAGCGGCAAACAGGGGACCTCCTATAATTCACCCCTCCACTTT.

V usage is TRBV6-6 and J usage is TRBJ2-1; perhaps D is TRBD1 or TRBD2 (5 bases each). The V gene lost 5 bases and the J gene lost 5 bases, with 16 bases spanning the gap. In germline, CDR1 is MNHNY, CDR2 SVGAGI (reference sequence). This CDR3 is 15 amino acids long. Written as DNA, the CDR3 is TGTGCCAGCAGTAGGGGCTGGGGGATAAACAATGAGCAGTTCTTC. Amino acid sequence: CASSRGWGINNEQFF.

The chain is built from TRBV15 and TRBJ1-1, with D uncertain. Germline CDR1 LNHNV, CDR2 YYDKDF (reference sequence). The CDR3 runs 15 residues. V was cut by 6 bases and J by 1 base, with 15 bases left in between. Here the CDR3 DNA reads TGTGCCACCAGAAAGGGAACTGAGGGGAACACTGAAGCTTTCTTT. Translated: CATRKGTEGNTEAFF.

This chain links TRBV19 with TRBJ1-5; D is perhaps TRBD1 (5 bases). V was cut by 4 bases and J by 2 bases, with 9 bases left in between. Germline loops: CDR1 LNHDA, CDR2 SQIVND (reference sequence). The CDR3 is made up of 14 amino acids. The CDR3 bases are TGTGCCAGTAGTAGCGGGGCGGGCAATCAGCCCCAGCATTTT. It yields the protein CASSSGAGNQPQHF. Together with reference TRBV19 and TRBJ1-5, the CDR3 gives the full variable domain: DGGITQSPKYLFRKEGQNVTLSCEQNLNHDAMYWYRQDPGQGLRLIYYSQIVNDFQKGDIAEGYSVSREKKESFPLTVTSAQKNPTAFYLCASSSGAGNQPQHFGDGTRLSIL.

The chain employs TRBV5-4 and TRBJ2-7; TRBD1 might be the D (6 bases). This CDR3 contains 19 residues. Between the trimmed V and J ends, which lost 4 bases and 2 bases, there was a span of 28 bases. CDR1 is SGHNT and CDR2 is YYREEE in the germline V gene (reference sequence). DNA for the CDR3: TGTGCCAGCAGCCGACAAGGGAGACAGGAGAACCTCGCCCCCTACGAGCAGTACTTC. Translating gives CASSRQGRQENLAPYEQYF.

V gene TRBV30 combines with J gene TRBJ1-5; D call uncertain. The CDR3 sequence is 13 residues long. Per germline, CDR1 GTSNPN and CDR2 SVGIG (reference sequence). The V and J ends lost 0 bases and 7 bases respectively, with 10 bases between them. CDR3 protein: CAWSVGGKQPQHF. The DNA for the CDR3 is TGTGCCTGGAGTGTAGGTGGAAAACAGCCCCAGCATTTT.

The CDR3: CAIRDRTSYNEQFF. For the CDR3, the DNA is TGTGCCATCAGGGACCGCACCTCCTACAATGAGCAGTTCTTC. The rearrangement joins TRBV10-3 to TRBJ2-1; D unresolved. Trimming removed 6 bases at V and 0 bases at J, with 9 bases between. The CDR3 consists of 14 residues. CDR1 and CDR2 (germline): ENHRY, SYGVKD.

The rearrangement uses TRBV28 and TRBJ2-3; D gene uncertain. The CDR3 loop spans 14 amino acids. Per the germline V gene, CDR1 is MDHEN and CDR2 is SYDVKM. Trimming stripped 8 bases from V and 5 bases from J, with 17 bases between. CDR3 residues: CASSFGRTRDTQYF. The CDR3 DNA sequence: TGTGCCAGCTCCTTCGGAAGGACCCGAGATACGCAGTATTTT.

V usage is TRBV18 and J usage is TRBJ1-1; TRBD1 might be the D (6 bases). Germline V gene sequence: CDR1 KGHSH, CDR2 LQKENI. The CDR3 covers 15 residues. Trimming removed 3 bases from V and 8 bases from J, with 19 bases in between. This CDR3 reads CASSPFWGGASEAFF. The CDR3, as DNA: TGTGCCAGCTCACCCTTCTGGGGGGGCGCATCAGAAGCTTTCTTT.

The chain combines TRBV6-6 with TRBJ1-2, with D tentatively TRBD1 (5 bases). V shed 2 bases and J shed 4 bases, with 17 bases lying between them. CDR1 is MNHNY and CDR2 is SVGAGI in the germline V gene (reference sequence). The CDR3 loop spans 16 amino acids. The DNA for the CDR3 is TGTGCCAGCAGTTACCCCCCCCGCCAGGGCACCTATGGCTACACCTTC. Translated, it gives CASSYPPRQGTYGYTF.

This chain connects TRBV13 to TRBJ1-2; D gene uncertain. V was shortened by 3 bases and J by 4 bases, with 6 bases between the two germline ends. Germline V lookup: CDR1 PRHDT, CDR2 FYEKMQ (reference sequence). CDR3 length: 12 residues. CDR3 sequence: CASSFSSYGYTF. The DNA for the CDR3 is TGTGCCAGCAGCTTTAGCAGCTATGGCTACACCTTC.